This is a list of T cell receptor beta chains from one sample in a study of T cell repertoires in cytomegalovirus infection. MiXCR, run by TCRdb on the reads, gives a single entry per CDR3 protein. The sample carries some 300,000 distinct CDR3 sequences, roughly 13% recorded once. The sample taken for sequencing was PBMCs. The source is a human donor in good health (CMV status not recorded). Some clones in this sample may be carry-over from other donors' samples. The CDR3 runs from the conserved cysteine through the conserved F or W. A D gene is named only where the DNA matches it firmly. Clone size is given for some rows only: seen once, a few or many times, or a class if the clone is expanded.

>TRBV11-2|many|TRBJ1-1|.|17
TGTGCCAGCAGCCCCACGTGGAGGGGGGCACGACTAACTGAAGCTTTCTTT
CASSPTWRGARLTEAFF
>TRBV27|.|TRBJ2-7|TRBD1|12
TGTGCCAGCAGTGCGTACAGGGGCGAGCAGTACTTC
CASSAYRGEQYF
>TRBV6-1|many|TRBJ2-7|.|14
TGTGCCAGCAGTACCACAGTGGGCGGCTACGAGCAGTACTTC
CASSTTVGGYEQYF
>TRBV7-2|few|TRBJ2-7|TRBD2|17
TGTGCCAGCAGCTCCCTGGTGGCTAGCGGGAGACCCTACGAGCAGTACTTC
CASSSLVASGRPYEQYF
>TRBV15|.|TRBJ2-2|.|14
TGTGCCACCAGCAGAGATAGGGGACGAGTAGAGCTGTTTTTT
CATSRDRGRVELFF
>TRBV29-1|.|TRBJ2-7|TRBD1|12
TGCAGCGTCCGACAGGGGGGCTACGAGCAGTACTTC
CSVRQGGYEQYF
>TRBV20-1|.|TRBJ2-1|TRBD2|14
TGCAGTGCCAGAGAGAGCGGGAGGGGGAATGAGCAGTTCTTC
CSARESGRGNEQFF
>TRBV20-1|.|TRBJ1-1|.|11
TGCAGTGCCCTCGGGGGGGGCGAAGCTTTCTTT
CSALGGGEAFF
>TRBV4-2|.|TRBJ1-1|TRBD1|15
TGTGCCAGCAGCCAAGATTACAGGGGGGATACTGAAGCTTTCTTT
CASSQDYRGDTEAFF
>TRBV7-2|many|TRBJ2-3|TRBD2|15
TGTGCCAGCAGCCCCTGGACTAGCGGAGGAGATACGCAGTATTTT
CASSPWTSGGDTQYF
>TRBV6-2/TRBV6-3|many|TRBJ2-7|.|11
TGTGCCAGCAGCTCCGGACAGTCTGAGTACTTC
CASSSGQSEYF
>TRBV7-2|many|TRBJ2-7|TRBD1|14
TGTGCCAGCAGCTTGGACCTCCAGGGGGCGCGGCAGTACTTC
CASSLDLQGARQYF
>TRBV19|few|TRBJ2-7|TRBD1|15
TGTGCCACCCCACTACCGGGACAGAGCTCCTACGAGCAGTACTTC
CATPLPGQSSYEQYF
>TRBV4-1|.|TRBJ2-3|.|17
TGCGCCAGCAGCCAAGAACCACGGACGGAGAGGGCAGATACGCAGTATTTT
CASSQEPRTERADTQYF
>TRBV6-2/TRBV6-3|.|TRBJ2-7|.|18
TGTGCCAGCAGTTACCCGAGGGTTGGCCAGCCATCAGGGTACGAGCAGTACTTC
CASSYPRVGQPSGYEQYF
>TRBV7-2|many|TRBJ1-1|.|14
TGTGCCAGCAGCCCAAGACCCGAGAACACTGAAGCTTTCTTT
CASSPRPENTEAFF
>TRBV6-5|few|TRBJ1-2|.|13
TGTGCCAGCAGTTCCATTAGGGGGGTAGGCTACACCTTC
CASSSIRGVGYTF
>TRBV5-6|few|TRBJ2-1|TRBD2|15
TGTGCCAGCAGCTTGGGCGGGACTACCCGTGGTGAGCAGTTCTTC
CASSLGGTTRGEQFF
>TRBV7-9|few|TRBJ2-7|TRBD2|14
TGTGCCAGCAGCTATGGACTAGCGGGAAACGAGCAGTACTTC
CASSYGLAGNEQYF
>TRBV5-1|few|TRBJ1-1|.|16
TGCGCCAGCAGCTTGGGGGGGCCCGCTATGAACACTGAAGCTTTCTTT
CASSLGGPAMNTEAFF